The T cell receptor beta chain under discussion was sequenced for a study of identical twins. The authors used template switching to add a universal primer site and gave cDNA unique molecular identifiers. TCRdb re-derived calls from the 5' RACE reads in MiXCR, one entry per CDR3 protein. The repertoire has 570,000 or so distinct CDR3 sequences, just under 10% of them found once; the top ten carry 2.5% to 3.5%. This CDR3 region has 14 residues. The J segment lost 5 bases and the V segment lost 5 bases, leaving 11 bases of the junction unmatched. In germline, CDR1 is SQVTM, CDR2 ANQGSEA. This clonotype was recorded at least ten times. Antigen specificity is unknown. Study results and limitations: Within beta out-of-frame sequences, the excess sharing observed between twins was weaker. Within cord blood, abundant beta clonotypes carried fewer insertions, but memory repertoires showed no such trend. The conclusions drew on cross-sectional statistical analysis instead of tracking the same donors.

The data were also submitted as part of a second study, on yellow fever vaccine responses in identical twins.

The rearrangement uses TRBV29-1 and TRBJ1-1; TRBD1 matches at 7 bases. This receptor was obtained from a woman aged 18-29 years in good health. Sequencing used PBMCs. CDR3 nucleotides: TGCAGCGTTTTTCGACAGGGATCGGGGACTGAAGCTTTCTTT. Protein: CSVFRQGSGTEAFF.